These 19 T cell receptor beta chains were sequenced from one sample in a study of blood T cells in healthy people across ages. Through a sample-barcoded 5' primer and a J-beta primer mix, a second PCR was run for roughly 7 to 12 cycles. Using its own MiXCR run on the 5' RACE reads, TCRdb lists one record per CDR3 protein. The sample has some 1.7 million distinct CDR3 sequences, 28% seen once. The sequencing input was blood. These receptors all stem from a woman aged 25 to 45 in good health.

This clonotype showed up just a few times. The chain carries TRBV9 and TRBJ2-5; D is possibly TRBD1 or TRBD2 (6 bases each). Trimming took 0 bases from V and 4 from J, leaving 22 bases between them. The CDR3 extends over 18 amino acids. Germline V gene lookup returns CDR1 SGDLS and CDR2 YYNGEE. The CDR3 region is CASSVGRAAWTAGETQYF. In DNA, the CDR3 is TGTGCCAGCAGCGTAGGTCGGGCGGCCTGGACAGCGGGAGAGACCCAGTACTTC.

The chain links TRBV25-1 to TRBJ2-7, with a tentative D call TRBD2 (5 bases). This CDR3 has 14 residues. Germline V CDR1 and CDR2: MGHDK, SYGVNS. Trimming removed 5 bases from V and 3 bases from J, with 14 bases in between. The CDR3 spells CASSPSRGFYEQYF. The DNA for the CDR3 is TGTGCCAGCAGTCCCTCCCGCGGGTTCTACGAGCAGTACTTC.

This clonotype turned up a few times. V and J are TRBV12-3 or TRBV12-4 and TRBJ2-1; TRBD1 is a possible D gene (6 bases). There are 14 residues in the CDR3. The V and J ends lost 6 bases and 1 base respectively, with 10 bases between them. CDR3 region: CASRGQNSYNEQFF. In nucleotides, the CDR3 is TGTGCCAGCAGAGGACAGAATTCCTACAATGAGCAGTTCTTC.

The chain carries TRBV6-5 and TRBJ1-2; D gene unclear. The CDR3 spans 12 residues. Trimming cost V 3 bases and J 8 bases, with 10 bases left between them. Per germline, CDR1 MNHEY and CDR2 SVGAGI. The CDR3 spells CASSYEGLGYTF. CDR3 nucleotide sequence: TGTGCCAGCAGTTATGAAGGGCTAGGCTACACCTTC.

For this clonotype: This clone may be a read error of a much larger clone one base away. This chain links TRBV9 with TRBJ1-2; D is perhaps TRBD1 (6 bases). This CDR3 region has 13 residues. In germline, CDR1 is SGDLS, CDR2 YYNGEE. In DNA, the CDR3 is TGTGTCAGCAGCGCAGGACAGTCCTATGGCTACACCTTC. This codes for CVSSAGQSYGYTF. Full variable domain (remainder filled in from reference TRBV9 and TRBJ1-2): DSGVTQTPKHLITATGQRVTLRCSPRSGDLSVYWYQQSLDQGLQFLIQYYNGEERAKGNILERFSAQQFPDLHSELNLSSLELGDSALYFCVSSAGQSYGYTFGSGTRLTVV.

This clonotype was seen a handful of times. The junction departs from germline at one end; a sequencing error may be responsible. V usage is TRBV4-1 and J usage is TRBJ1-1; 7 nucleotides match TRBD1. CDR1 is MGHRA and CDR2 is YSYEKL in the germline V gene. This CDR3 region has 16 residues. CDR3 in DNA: TGCGCCAGCAGCACCCGACAGGGCAGCATGAACACTGAGGCTTTCTTT. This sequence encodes CASSTRQGSMNTEAFF.

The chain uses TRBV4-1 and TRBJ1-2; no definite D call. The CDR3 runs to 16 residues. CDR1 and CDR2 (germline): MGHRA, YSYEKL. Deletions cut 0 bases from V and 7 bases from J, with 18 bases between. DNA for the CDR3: TGCGCCAGCAGCCAAGACGATGAACGGACGGTGGGTGGCTACACCTTC. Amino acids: CASSQDDERTVGGYTF.

The CDR3 coding sequence is TGTGCCAGCAGCGAAGACAGAAGTGACTCCTACGAGCAGTACTTC. Encoded protein: CASSEDRSDSYEQYF. V is TRBV7-3 and J is TRBJ2-7; perhaps TRBD1 as D (5 bases). CDR3 length equals 15 residues. Germline V gene lookup returns CDR1 SGHTA and CDR2 FQGTGA. V lost 5 bases and J lost 0, with 14 bases in between.

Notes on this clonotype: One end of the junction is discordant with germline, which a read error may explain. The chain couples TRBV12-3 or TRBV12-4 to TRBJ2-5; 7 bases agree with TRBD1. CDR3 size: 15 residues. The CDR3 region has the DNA TGTGTCAGCAGCCCCGATTCAGGACAGGACAATGAGCAGTACTTC. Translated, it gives CVSSPDSGQDNEQYF.

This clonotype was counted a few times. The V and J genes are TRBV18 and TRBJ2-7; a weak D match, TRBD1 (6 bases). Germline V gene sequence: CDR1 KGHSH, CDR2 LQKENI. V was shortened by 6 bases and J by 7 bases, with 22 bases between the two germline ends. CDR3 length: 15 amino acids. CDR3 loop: CASSPLRGSLDEQYF. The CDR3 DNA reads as TGTGCCAGCTCCCCTCTCAGGGGTTCCTTGGATGAGCAGTACTTC.

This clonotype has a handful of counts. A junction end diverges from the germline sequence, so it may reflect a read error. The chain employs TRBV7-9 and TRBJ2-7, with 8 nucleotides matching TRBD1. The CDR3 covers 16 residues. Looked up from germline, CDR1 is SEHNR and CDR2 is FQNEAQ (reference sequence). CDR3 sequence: CASSRTRSDRGRERYF. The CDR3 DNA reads TGTGCCAGCAGCCGAACCCGATCAGACAGGGGCAGGGAGCGGTACTTC.

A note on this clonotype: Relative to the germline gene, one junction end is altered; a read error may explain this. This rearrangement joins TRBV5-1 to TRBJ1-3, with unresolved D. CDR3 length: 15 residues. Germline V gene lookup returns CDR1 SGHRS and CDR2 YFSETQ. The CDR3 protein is CASSTGLVSGNTRYF. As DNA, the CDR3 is TGCGCCAGCAGCACCGGACTGGTCTCTGGAAACACCAGATATTTT.

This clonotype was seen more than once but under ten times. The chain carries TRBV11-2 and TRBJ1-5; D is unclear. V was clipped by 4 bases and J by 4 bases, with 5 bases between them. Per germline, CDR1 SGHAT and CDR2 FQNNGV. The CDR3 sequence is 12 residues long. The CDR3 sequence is CASSSENQPQHF. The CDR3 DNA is TGTGCCAGCAGCTCAGAAAATCAGCCCCAGCATTTT.

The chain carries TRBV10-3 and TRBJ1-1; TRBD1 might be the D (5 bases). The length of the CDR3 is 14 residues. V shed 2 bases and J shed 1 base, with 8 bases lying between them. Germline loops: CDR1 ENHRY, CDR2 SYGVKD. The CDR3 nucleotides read TGTGCCATCAGTGAGATAGGGACGAACACTGAAGCTTTCTTT. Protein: CAISEIGTNTEAFF.

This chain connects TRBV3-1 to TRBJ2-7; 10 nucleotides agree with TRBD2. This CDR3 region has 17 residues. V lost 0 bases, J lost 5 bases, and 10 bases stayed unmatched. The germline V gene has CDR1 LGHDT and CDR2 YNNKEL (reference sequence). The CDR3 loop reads CASSQDLLAGGFDEQYF. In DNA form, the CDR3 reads TGTGCCAGCAGCCAAGATCTTTTAGCGGGAGGATTCGACGAGCAGTACTTC.

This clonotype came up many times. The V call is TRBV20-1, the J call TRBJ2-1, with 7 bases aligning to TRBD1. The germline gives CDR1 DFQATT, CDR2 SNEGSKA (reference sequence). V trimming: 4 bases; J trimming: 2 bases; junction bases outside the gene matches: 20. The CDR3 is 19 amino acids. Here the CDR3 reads CSATRQGSEEVSTYNEQFF. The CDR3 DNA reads TGCAGTGCTACTAGACAGGGATCTGAGGAAGTGAGTACCTACAATGAGCAGTTCTTC.

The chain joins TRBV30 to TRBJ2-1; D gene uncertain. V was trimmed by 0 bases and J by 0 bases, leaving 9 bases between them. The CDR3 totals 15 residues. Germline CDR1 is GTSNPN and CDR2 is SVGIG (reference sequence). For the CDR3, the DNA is TGTGCCTGGAGTGTACGGTCGGGCTCCTACAATGAGCAGTTCTTC. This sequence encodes CAWSVRSGSYNEQFF.

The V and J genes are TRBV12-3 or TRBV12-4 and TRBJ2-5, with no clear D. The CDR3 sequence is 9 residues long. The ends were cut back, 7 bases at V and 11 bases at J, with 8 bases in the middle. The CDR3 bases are TGTGCCAGCAACGATGATCAGTACTTC. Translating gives CASNDDQYF.

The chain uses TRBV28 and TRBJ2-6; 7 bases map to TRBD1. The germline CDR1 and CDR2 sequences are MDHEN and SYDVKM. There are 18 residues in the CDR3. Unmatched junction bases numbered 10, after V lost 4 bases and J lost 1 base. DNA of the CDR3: TGTGCCAGCAGTTCCCATACCGACAGGGTTTCTGGGGCCAACGTCCTGACTTTC. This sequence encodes CASSSHTDRVSGANVLTF. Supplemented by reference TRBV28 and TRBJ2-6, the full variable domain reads DVKVTQSSRYLVKRTGEKVFLECVQDMDHENMFWYRQDPGLGLRLIYFSYDVKMKEKGDIPEGYSVSREKKERFSLILESASTNQTSMYLCASSSHTDRVSGANVLTFGAGSRLTVL.